The 27 T cell receptor beta chains presented below share a single source sample, sequenced in a study of CD8 T cells in ankylosing spondylitis. One entry per CDR3 protein results from TCRdb running MiXCR on the 5' RACE reads. The sample carries 210,000 or so distinct CDR3 sequences, approximately 7.6% recorded once. The sequencing sample was made of blood, either unsorted or a sorted T cell fraction (not recorded which). The source is a female donor with ankylosing spondylitis or in good health (not recorded which).

This clonotype was detected only a few times. V gene TRBV7-9 combines with J gene TRBJ2-5; possible D gene TRBD1, 6 bases. V dropped 3 bases and J dropped 5 bases, with 13 bases sitting between them. CDR3 length equals 14 residues. Germline CDR1 SEHNR, CDR2 FQNEAQ (reference sequence). CDR3 residues: CASSFPGHGETQYF. For the CDR3, the DNA is TGTGCCAGCAGCTTTCCGGGACATGGGGAGACCCAGTACTTC.

This clonotype turned up a few times. The junction differs from germline at one of its ends, possibly a read error. The genes are TRBV20-1 and TRBJ2-7; TRBD1 agrees at 8 bases. Germline V lookup: CDR1 DFQATT, CDR2 SNEGSKA (reference sequence). The CDR3 length is 17 residues. The CDR3 is CCARAYEFGQGSYEQYF. The CDR3 DNA is TGCTGTGCTAGAGCCTATGAGTTCGGACAGGGTTCGTACGAGCAGTACTTC.

The sample holds many counts of this clonotype. The rearrangement uses TRBV7-9 and TRBJ1-2, with D tentatively TRBD1 (6 bases). The CDR3 runs 13 residues. Trimming cost V 1 base and J 8 bases, with 11 bases left between them. Germline lookup yields CDR1 SEHNR and CDR2 FQNEAQ (reference sequence). The CDR3: CASSLEIRGGYTF. For the CDR3, the DNA is TGTGCCAGCAGCTTAGAAATCAGGGGCGGCTACACCTTC.

The chain uses TRBV7-9 and TRBJ2-7; D is possibly TRBD2 (5 bases). CDR3 size: 15 residues. Germline V lookup: CDR1 SEHNR, CDR2 FQNEAQ (reference sequence). V shed 1 base and J shed 4 bases, with 14 bases lying between them. This CDR3 reads CASSLEARVDYEQYF. The CDR3, as DNA: TGTGCCAGCAGCTTAGAGGCGAGGGTGGATTACGAGCAGTACTTC.

This clonotype was detected ten times or more. The chain is built from TRBV12-5 and TRBJ1-6; weak D call: TRBD1 (5 bases). The length of the CDR3 is 12 residues. CDR1 LGHNT and CDR2 FRNRAP come from the germline V gene. Trimming pared 1 base from V and 11 bases from J, leaving 6 bases between. The CDR3 loop is CASGLGGPPLHF. Written as DNA, the CDR3 is TGTGCTAGTGGTTTGGGGGGCCCACCCCTCCACTTT. The whole variable domain, remainder taken from reference TRBV12-5 and TRBJ1-6, is DARVTQTPRHKVTEMGQEVTMRCQPILGHNTVFWYRQTMMQGLELLAYFRNRAPLDDSGMPKDRFSAEMPDATLATLKIQPSEPRDSAVYFCASGLGGPPLHFGNGTRLTVT.

The rearrangement uses TRBV29-1 and TRBJ2-7; either TRBD1 or TRBD2 may fit D (6 bases each). Trimming removed 0 bases from V and 4 bases from J, with 16 bases in between. CDR1 and CDR2 from the germline V gene are SQVTM and ANQGSEA. The CDR3 runs 15 residues. The CDR3: CSVEDGRGSGYEQYF. The CDR3 DNA follows: TGCAGCGTTGAAGATGGCAGGGGAAGCGGGTACGAGCAGTACTTC.

Regarding this clonotype: A much larger clone sits a single nucleotide away, making a read error possible. The CDR3: CVSSFGRASGSPLHF. CDR3 DNA sequence: TGTGTCAGCAGTTTCGGGAGGGCTTCAGGGTCACCCCTCCACTTT. The chain has TRBV12-3 or TRBV12-4 and TRBJ1-6; D may be TRBD1 (5 bases). CDR3 size: 15 residues.

Ten or more counts support this clonotype. V gene TRBV2 combines with J gene TRBJ2-1, with D perhaps given as TRBD1 or TRBD2 (5 bases each). Deletions cut 8 bases from V and 9 bases from J, with 17 bases between. Germline V gene lookup returns CDR1 SNHLY and CDR2 FYNNEI. The CDR3 is made up of 13 amino acids. As DNA, the CDR3 is TGTGCCAGCGGGGCCGGGGCATGGGTTGAGCAGTTCTTC. Translated: CASGAGAWVEQFF. Combining the CDR3 with reference TRBV2 and TRBJ2-1 gives the whole variable domain EPEVTQTPSHQVTQMGQEVILRCVPISNHLYFYWYRQILGQKVEFLVSFYNNEISEKSEIFDDQFSVERPDGSNFTLKIRSTKLEDSAMYFCASGAGAWVEQFFGPGTRLTVL.

This clonotype was found many times. V usage is TRBV20-1 and J usage is TRBJ2-5, with TRBD2 identical over 7 bases. CDR3 length equals 14 residues. Germline lookup yields CDR1 DFQATT and CDR2 SNEGSKA (reference sequence). V lost 0 bases to trimming and J lost 4 bases; unmatched junction nucleotides: 5. CDR3 DNA: TGCAGTGCTAGAGATCTGGTAGCGGGAGAGACCCAGTACTTC. Translation: CSARDLVAGETQYF.

This clonotype occurred many times. The V gene is TRBV20-1, the J gene TRBJ2-3; no firm D call. Trimming took 0 bases from V and 6 from J, leaving 4 bases between them. Germline CDR1 and CDR2: DFQATT and SNEGSKA (reference sequence). This CDR3 comprises 11 residues. CDR3 amino acids: CSAREMDTQYF. CDR3 coding DNA: TGCAGTGCTAGAGAGATGGATACGCAGTATTTT.

This clonotype appeared many times. DNA for the CDR3: TGTGCCAGCAGCTTAGGACTCACCTACGAGCAGTACTTC. It translates to CASSLGLTYEQYF. The chain joins TRBV13 to TRBJ2-7; no clear D. V was cut by 0 bases and J by 2 bases, with 5 bases left in between. This CDR3 is built from 13 residues. In germline, CDR1 is PRHDT, CDR2 FYEKMQ (reference sequence).

This clonotype was detected many times. This chain connects TRBV15 to TRBJ1-1; D call uncertain. With 1 base removed from V and 0 bases from J, the gap between germline ends came to 6 bases. Germline V gives CDR1 LNHNV, CDR2 YYDKDF (reference sequence). The CDR3 length is 14 residues. CDR3 coding DNA: TGTGCCACCAGCAGAGGAGACATGAACACTGAAGCTTTCTTT. It translates to CATSRGDMNTEAFF.

As concerns this clonotype: A much larger clone differs from this one at a single base, so this may be a read error. The chain joins TRBV4-3 to TRBJ1-6, with a weak D call TRBD1 (6 bases). Per the germline V gene, CDR1 is LGHNA and CDR2 is YSLEER. The CDR3 is made up of 19 amino acids. Written as DNA, the CDR3 is TGCACCAGCAGCCAAGATCACAACAGGGAGAGGACCTATAATTCACCCCTCCACTTT. Its protein is CTSSQDHNRERTYNSPLHF.

This clonotype appeared a few times. The J gene is TRBJ2-1, the V gene TRBV7-9; tentatively, D is TRBD2 (5 bases). This CDR3 is built from 14 residues. The germline V gene has CDR1 SEHNR and CDR2 FQNEAQ (reference sequence). Trimming stripped 5 bases from V and 4 bases from J, with 12 bases between. CDR3 sequence reads: CASSLGSRYNEQFF. CDR3 DNA: TGTGCCAGCAGCCTAGGGAGCCGATACAATGAGCAGTTCTTC.

Ten or more counts support this clonotype. V usage is TRBV29-1 and J usage is TRBJ2-1; D not certain. Trimming cost V 4 bases and J 8 bases, with 15 bases left between them. The CDR3 runs 13 residues. Per germline, CDR1 SQVTM and CDR2 ANQGSEA. The CDR3 protein is CSVGLLMMDEQFF. In DNA form, the CDR3 reads TGCAGCGTTGGTTTATTAATGATGGATGAGCAGTTCTTC.

Only a few counts were recorded for this clonotype. The chain couples TRBV11-2 to TRBJ1-2, with a weak D call TRBD1 (5 bases). The CDR3 loop spans 14 amino acids. CDR1 is SGHAT, CDR2 FQNNGV, per germline. V shed 4 bases and J shed 4 bases, with 13 bases lying between them. DNA for the CDR3: TGTGCCAGCAGCTCAGGGACTGGAAGCTATGGCTACACCTTC. Its protein product is CASSSGTGSYGYTF.

This clonotype was observed many times. The chain joins TRBV3-1 to TRBJ2-1, with D possibly TRBD2 on 5 matching bases. CDR1 is LGHDT, CDR2 YNNKEL, per germline (reference sequence). This CDR3 spans 13 amino acids. Trimming removed 4 bases at V and 7 bases at J, with 11 bases between. The CDR3 reads CASSPLLVNEQFF. The CDR3 nucleotides read TGTGCCAGCAGCCCTCTACTAGTGAATGAGCAGTTCTTC.

This clonotype was counted ten times or more. The rearrangement uses TRBV2 and TRBJ1-2, with TRBD1 matching over 7 bases. The germline CDR1 and CDR2 sequences are SNHLY and FYNNEI. V lost 10 bases to trimming and J lost 3 bases; unmatched junction nucleotides: 14. CDR3 size: 15 residues. The DNA of the CDR3 is TGTGCCACCCTCGGGGACAGTCCAAATTACTATGGCTACACCTTC. The encoded protein is CATLGDSPNYYGYTF.

The table lists this clonotype with many counts. The genes are TRBV6-1 and TRBJ2-7, with D unclear. This CDR3 region has 14 residues. The germline V gene encodes CDR1 MNHNS and CDR2 SASEGT. Trimming pared 4 bases from V and 8 bases from J, leaving 18 bases between. In nucleotides, the CDR3 is TGTGCCAGCAGTGGAGAACTGGGAACCGGCCAGCAGTACTTC. Protein sequence: CASSGELGTGQQYF.

This clonotype was seen ten or more times. The CDR3 protein is CASSLRDHNYEQYF. CDR3 bases: TGCGCCAGCAGCTTGAGGGACCATAACTACGAGCAGTACTTC. The J gene is TRBJ2-7, the V gene TRBV5-1; tentatively, D is TRBD1 or TRBD2 (5 bases each). The V end lost 1 base, the J end lost 3 bases, and 11 bases lay between the germline ends. The CDR3 spans 14 residues. The germline V gene has CDR1 SGHRS and CDR2 YFSETQ.

In its sample, this clonotype was seen many times. V usage is TRBV6-2 or TRBV6-3 and J usage is TRBJ2-1; 8 bases are a match to TRBD2. Germline lookup yields CDR1 MNHEY and CDR2 SVGEGT. This CDR3 comprises 16 residues. J lost 9 bases, V lost 3 bases, and 13 bases had no gene match. This CDR3 is CASSYWAGGPLVEQFF. CDR3 coding DNA: TGTGCCAGCAGTTATTGGGCGGGGGGTCCTCTGGTTGAGCAGTTCTTC.

This clonotype was detected a few times. This chain connects TRBV7-2 to TRBJ2-1; 9 nucleotides line up with TRBD2. Germline loops: CDR1 SGHTA, CDR2 FQGNSA. Trimming took 4 bases from V and 5 from J; bases not matched to a gene: 6. This CDR3 has 15 residues. CDR3 in amino acids: CASSYTSGLDNEQFF. CDR3 bases: TGTGCCAGCAGCTATACTAGCGGGTTAGACAATGAGCAGTTCTTC.

This clonotype was counted a few times. CDR3 sequence (DNA): TGCGCCAGCAGGACAGGGGGCGCGGACACCGGGGAGCTGTTTTTT. As protein: CASRTGGADTGELFF. The chain is built from TRBV5-1 and TRBJ2-2; 10 bases fit TRBD1. The CDR3 covers 15 residues. The J segment lost 3 bases and the V segment lost 5 bases, leaving 4 bases of the junction unmatched. Germline-derived CDR1 and CDR2 are SGHRS and YFSETQ.

The chain combines TRBV7-6 with TRBJ2-1; 9 nucleotides align to TRBD2. This CDR3 is built from 19 residues. The J segment lost 9 bases and the V segment lost 1 base, leaving 19 bases of the junction unmatched. Germline V gives CDR1 SGHVS, CDR2 FNYEAQ. CDR3 amino acids: CASSLEFIDLAGGPSEQFF. Here the CDR3 DNA reads TGTGCCAGCAGCTTAGAGTTTATCGATCTGGCGGGAGGGCCCAGTGAGCAGTTCTTC.

This clonotype was detected ten times or more. V is TRBV10-2 and J is TRBJ2-5, with D perhaps matching TRBD1 (5 bases). The CDR3 length is 12 residues. Germline V gives CDR1 WSHSY, CDR2 SAAADI. Trimming removed 6 bases at V and 7 bases at J, with 12 bases between. The CDR3 region is CASREGATTQYF. The CDR3 nucleotides read TGCGCCAGCAGGGAAGGGGCCACGACCCAGTACTTC.

This clonotype was detected ten times or more. V gene TRBV14 combines with J gene TRBJ1-2; D is unresolved. CDR3 size: 13 residues. Trimming cost V 0 bases and J 3 bases, with 5 bases left between them. Germline CDR1 reads SGHDN; CDR2 reads FVKESK. The CDR3: CASSQEEHYGYTF. In nucleotides, the CDR3 is TGTGCCAGCAGCCAAGAAGAGCACTATGGCTACACCTTC.

This clonotype was detected ten times or more. The chain couples TRBV20-1 to TRBJ2-1; possibly TRBD1 for D (6 bases). V lost 4 bases to trimming and J lost 7 bases, with 11 bases between them. CDR3 length: 12 amino acids. Germline V gene data show CDR1 as DFQATT and CDR2 as SNEGSKA (reference sequence). The CDR3 nucleotides read TGCAGTGCTACGCGAGGGGGAAATGAGCAGTTCTTC. Amino acid sequence: CSATRGGNEQFF.